The 20 T cell receptor beta chains below were found in one sample sequenced in a study of blood T cell repertoires in COVID-19. TCRdb keeps only in-frame clones here, not all; method: immunoSEQ multiplex PCR. The sample contains about 150,000 clones, about four fifths of which appear only once. Sequenced input: peripheral blood. All receptors derive from a human donor with acute or convalescent COVID-19. The donor label of this sample is uncertain.

A single count supports this clone. This sequence joins TRBV7-9 and TRBJ2-1; 11 bases match TRBD2. V shed 4 bases and J 4 bases; nucleotides not matched to a gene: 3. CDR3 size: 15 residues. Germline CDR1 is SEHNR and CDR2 is FQNEAQ (reference sequence). CDR3: CASSSGLADYNEQFF. CDR3 DNA sequence: TGTGCCAGCAGCTCGGGACTAGCGGATTACAATGAGCAGTTCTTC.

V gene TRBV6-1 combines with J gene TRBJ1-5; D unclear. The CDR3 has 14 amino acids. CDR1 and CDR2 (germline): MNHNS, SASEGT. The V gene lost 3 bases and the J gene lost 6 bases, with 12 bases spanning the gap. The CDR3 loop is CASSEWRAGQPQHF. The CDR3 region has the DNA TGTGCCAGCAGTGAGTGGAGGGCGGGTCAGCCCCAGCATTTT.

This sequence joins TRBV7-9 and TRBJ1-1; possible D gene TRBD1, 6 bases. V dropped 5 bases and J dropped 2 bases, with 12 bases sitting between them. This CDR3 spans 14 amino acids. CDR1 and CDR2 (germline): SEHNR, FQNEAQ (reference sequence). The CDR3 loop reads CASSQQGFNTEAFF. The CDR3 nucleotides are TGTGCCAGCAGCCAACAGGGATTTAACACTGAAGCTTTCTTT.

CDR3 sequence (DNA): TGTGCCAGCACTGGAGGGGGCAACTACGAGCAGTACTTC. Its protein is CASTGGGNYEQYF. V and J are TRBV21-1 and TRBJ2-7; no check of the table's D call, TRBD1, against the DNA was made. TRBV21-1 is listed as a pseudogene. This CDR3 is built from 13 residues.

The J gene is TRBJ1-2, the V gene TRBV30; 12 nucleotides match TRBD1. The CDR3 is 15 amino acids. In germline, CDR1 is GTSNPN, CDR2 SVGIG (reference sequence). V shed 4 bases and J 7 bases; nucleotides not matched to a gene: 10. Here the CDR3 reads CAWNRGTGGGSGYTF. The CDR3 DNA reads as TGTGCCTGGAACCGCGGGACAGGGGGCGGGAGTGGCTACACCTTC. Full variable domain (outside the CDR3, taken from reference TRBV30 and TRBJ1-2): SQTIHQWPATLVQPVGSPLSLECTVEGTSNPNLYWYRQAAGRGLQLLFYSVGIGQISSEVPQNLSASRPQDRQFILSSKKLLLSDSGFYLCAWNRGTGGGSGYTFGSGTRLTVV.

CDR3 in amino acids: CASSLRGHNEQFF. CDR3 sequence (DNA): TGTGCCAGCAGCTTGAGGGGGCACAATGAGCAGTTCTTC. The chain combines TRBV11-3 with TRBJ2-1; 7 nucleotides line up with TRBD1. J lost 5 bases, V lost 3 bases, and 1 base had no gene match. In germline, CDR1 is SGHNT, CDR2 YENEEA. The CDR3 runs to 13 residues. The complete variable domain, with remaining parts taken from reference TRBV11-3 and TRBJ2-1, reads EAGVVQSPRYKIIEKKQPVAFWCNPISGHNTLYWYLQNLGQGPELLIRYENEEAVDDSQLPKDRFSAERLKGVDSTLKIQPAELGDSAVYLCASSLRGHNEQFFGPGTRLTVL.

The chain combines TRBV5-6 with TRBJ1-5, with 9 bases aligning to TRBD1. Unmatched junction bases numbered 9, after V lost 7 bases and J lost 4 bases. The germline CDR1 and CDR2 sequences are SGHDT and YYEEEE. The CDR3 covers 15 residues. The CDR3 is CASAMWDRVNQPQHF. The CDR3 DNA reads as TGTGCCAGCGCTATGTGGGACAGGGTAAATCAGCCCCAGCATTTT.

The rearrangement uses TRBV6-5 and TRBJ1-2; no reliable D call. Germline CDR1 reads MNHEY; CDR2 reads SVGAGI. CDR3 length equals 14 residues. V was pared by 6 bases and J by 7 bases, with 18 bases between. Here the CDR3 reads CASSPPGRVGGYTF. The CDR3 DNA follows: TGTGCCAGCAGCCCACCCGGGAGAGTAGGTGGCTACACCTTC.

The V and J genes are TRBV4-2 and TRBJ1-2; no clear D. The germline V gene has CDR1 LGHNA and CDR2 YNFKEQ. V lost 8 bases, J lost 3 bases, and 7 bases lay in between. The CDR3 is made up of 11 amino acids. Written as DNA, the CDR3 is TGTGCCAGCGAGGGCTACTATGGCTACACCTTC. Translated: CASEGYYGYTF.

The genes are TRBV18 and TRBJ1-1, with 10 bases matching TRBD1. The V gene end was trimmed by 5 bases and the J gene end by 5 bases; junction bases not matched to a gene: 2. The V gene's germline CDR1 is KGHSH and CDR2 LQKENI. This CDR3 region has 13 residues. The CDR3 DNA follows: TGTGCCAGCTCATTGGGACAGGGGACTGAAGCTTTCTTT. Protein product: CASSLGQGTEAFF.

This rearrangement joins TRBV12-3 or TRBV12-4 to TRBJ2-7, with TRBD1 matching 8 bases. V trimming: 6 bases; J trimming: 5 bases; junction bases outside the gene matches: 6. The CDR3 runs 13 residues. The chain's CDR3 is CASRGQGGHEQYF. For the CDR3, the DNA is TGTGCCAGCAGAGGACAGGGTGGTCACGAGCAGTACTTC.

The rearrangement uses TRBV6-5 and TRBJ1-1; 8 bases are a match to TRBD1. The J segment lost 2 bases and the V segment lost 6 bases, leaving 5 bases of the junction unmatched. Per the germline V gene, CDR1 is MNHEY and CDR2 is SVGAGI. The CDR3 is 14 amino acids. CDR3 sequence (DNA): TGTGCCAGCAGATACAGGGGGGGAAACACTGAAGCTTTCTTT. Amino acid sequence: CASRYRGGNTEAFF.

This clone was detected only once. The J gene is TRBJ2-2, the V gene TRBV3-1 (or the pseudogene TRBV3-2); D not certain. This CDR3 has 12 amino acids. Germline V gene lookup returns CDR1 LGHDT and CDR2 YNNKEL (reference sequence). Trimming removed 3 bases from V and 5 bases from J, with 4 bases in between. The CDR3 reads CASSHSTGELFF. The CDR3 DNA reads TGTGCCAGCAGCCATTCAACCGGGGAGCTGTTTTTT.

This clone has a single count. The chain joins TRBV2 to TRBJ1-5; D unclear. The CDR3 has 13 amino acids. The V and J ends lost 1 base and 7 bases respectively, with 8 bases between them. Per the germline V gene, CDR1 is SNHLY and CDR2 is FYNNEI. Written as DNA, the CDR3 is TGTGCCAGCAGTGAAGGGGGAGGGCAGCCCCAGCATTTT. This translates into CASSEGGGQPQHF.

The chain carries TRBV25-1 and TRBJ1-2; TRBD1 agrees at 11 bases. The ends lost 1 base at V and 6 bases at J; junction bases unmatched: 4. CDR1 and CDR2 from the germline V gene are MGHDK and SYGVNS. CDR3 length equals 15 residues. CDR3 loop: CASSELDRGRDGYTF. The DNA of the CDR3 is TGTGCCAGCAGTGAATTGGACAGGGGGCGCGATGGCTACACCTTC.

Many counts were recorded for this clone. The V and J genes are TRBV11-3 and TRBJ2-2; D not resolved. CDR1 is SGHNT, CDR2 YENEEA, per germline. The CDR3 covers 16 residues. V was pared by 0 bases and J by 4 bases, with 12 bases between. CDR3 sequence: CASSLDHWPGTGELFF. The CDR3 coding sequence is TGTGCCAGCAGCTTAGATCATTGGCCGGGCACCGGGGAGCTGTTTTTT.

This clone was counted a single time. The chain couples TRBV27 to TRBJ2-1; weak D call: TRBD1 (5 bases). Germline CDR1 is MNHEY and CDR2 is SMNVEV (reference sequence). There are 14 residues in the CDR3. V lost 11 bases and J 4 bases, leaving 18 bases between the germline ends. CDR3 sequence (DNA): TGTGCCGTTCGGACATTGTCCGTGTACAATGAGCAGTTCTTC. It is translated as CAVRTLSVYNEQFF.

The chain combines TRBV7-9 with TRBJ2-5, with TRBD2 as a possible D gene (6 bases). Germline CDR1 is SEHNR and CDR2 is FQNEAQ (reference sequence). V was cut by 0 bases and J by 4 bases, with 15 bases left in between. This CDR3 is built from 16 residues. This CDR3 reads CASSLAGSGGGETQYF. The CDR3 DNA reads TGTGCCAGCAGCTTAGCGGGGTCCGGGGGAGGAGAGACCCAGTACTTC.

The rearrangement uses TRBV9 and TRBJ2-7, with D uncertain. V was clipped by 4 bases and J by 2 bases, with 13 bases between them. Germline V gives CDR1 SGDLS, CDR2 YYNGEE. The CDR3 runs 14 residues. For the CDR3, the DNA is TGTGCCAGCAGCCCCAGATATGCACCCTACGAGCAGTACTTC. Translation: CASSPRYAPYEQYF.

J is TRBJ1-6 and V is TRBV16; 7 nucleotides line up with TRBD1. The V and J ends lost 4 bases and 8 bases, in that order; junction bases with no gene match: 17. From germline, CDR1 is KGHSY and CDR2 FQNENV. The CDR3 has 18 residues. The CDR3 is CASSPSPGQPPTDSPLHF. CDR3 in DNA: TGTGCCAGCAGCCCGTCCCCGGGACAGCCGCCGACGGATTCACCCCTCCACTTT.